Following are 15 T cell receptor beta chains from one sample sequenced in a study of neurological immune-mediated disorders. TCRdb itself ran the 5' RACE reads through MiXCR, one entry per CDR3 protein. The sample records about 50,000 distinct CDR3 sequences, 3% to 4% being singletons. Input material: PBMCs. These receptors were taken from a middle-aged man with multiple sclerosis.

This clonotype was detected only a few times. The chain employs TRBV18 and TRBJ2-5; 7 nucleotides agree with TRBD1. The CDR3 has 16 residues. Unmatched junction bases numbered 9, after V lost 3 bases and J lost 2 bases. Per germline, CDR1 KGHSH and CDR2 LQKENI. CDR3 nucleotide sequence: TGTGCCAGCTCACCGCGCCGGGACAGAAGGCAAGAGACCCAGTACTTC. Protein sequence: CASSPRRDRRQETQYF.

This clonotype was picked up many times. The rearrangement links TRBV5-1 to TRBJ2-1, with TRBD2 matching 12 bases. This CDR3 has 17 residues. CDR1 and CDR2 (germline): SGHRS, YFSETQ. With V trimmed by 3 bases and J by 5 bases, 9 bases remained unmatched. The DNA of the CDR3 is TGCGCCAGCAGCTCGATAGTTACTAGCGGGGGGCACAATGAGCAGTTCTTC. Amino acids: CASSSIVTSGGHNEQFF.

This clonotype has ten or more counts. This chain links TRBV2 with TRBJ2-3, with D tentatively TRBD1 (5 bases). There are 16 residues in the CDR3. V lost 7 bases and J lost 4, with 21 bases in between. Germline CDR1 and CDR2: SNHLY and FYNNEI. DNA for the CDR3: TGTGCCAGCACTCCAATGACCAGGGTTGGCCCAGATACGCAGTATTTT. Protein product: CASTPMTRVGPDTQYF.

This clonotype occurred many times. The chain combines TRBV4-1 with TRBJ1-1, with 11 positions matching TRBD1. Trimming cost V 4 bases and J 4 bases; bases outside gene matches: 14. CDR1 is MGHRA, CDR2 YSYEKL, per germline. This CDR3 spans 18 amino acids. The CDR3 sequence: CASSPRYGTGGLITEAFF. The CDR3, as DNA: TGCGCCAGCAGCCCCCGGTATGGGACAGGGGGACTTATCACTGAAGCTTTCTTT.

Many counts were recorded for this clonotype. The V and J genes are TRBV12-3 or TRBV12-4 and TRBJ2-3; TRBD1 matches 9 bases. The CDR3 runs 13 residues. After removal of 6 bases from V and 3 bases from J, the junction contained 1 base not matched to a gene. CDR3 loop: CASRGTGTDTQYF. CDR3 in DNA: TGTGCCAGCAGAGGGACAGGGACAGATACGCAGTATTTT.

This clonotype was detected many times. J is TRBJ2-7 and V is TRBV4-1; D is ambiguous. V shed 0 bases and J shed 4 bases, with 10 bases lying between them. Germline loops: CDR1 MGHRA, CDR2 YSYEKL. The length of the CDR3 is 14 residues. CDR3 nucleotides: TGCGCCAGCAGCCAAGATCAATTGGGTTACGAGCAGTACTTC. Translation gives CASSQDQLGYEQYF.

This clonotype was seen many times. The junction does not match germline at one end; this may be a read error. The V call is TRBV7-9, the J call TRBJ2-1, with 12 bases lining up with TRBD2. The germline gives CDR1 SEHNR, CDR2 FQNEAQ (reference sequence). This CDR3 comprises 14 residues. DNA of the CDR3: TGTGCCAGCAGCCTAGCGGGGGGGTACAATGAGCAGTTCTTC. Residues: CASSLAGGYNEQFF.

This clonotype was seen a few times. The chain recombines TRBV5-1 with TRBJ2-5; maybe TRBD2 (5 bases). This CDR3 has 16 residues. V was clipped by 3 bases and J by 1 base, with 16 bases between them. Germline assignment: CDR1 SGHRS and CDR2 YFSETQ. The CDR3 coding sequence is TGCGCCAGCAGCTCATCCCTCGGACTTTCCCAAGAGACCCAGTACTTC. This translates into CASSSSLGLSQETQYF.

This clonotype was seen many times. The genes are TRBV14 and TRBJ1-1; D perhaps matches TRBD1 (5 bases). This CDR3 region has 15 residues. Germline CDR1 and CDR2: SGHDN and FVKESK. Trimming took 4 bases from V and 4 from J, leaving 16 bases between them. The CDR3 bases are TGTGCCAGCAGCCTCTCTAGACGGGGGGGCACTGAAGCTTTCTTT. Translating it yields CASSLSRRGGTEAFF.

This clonotype was seen many times. V usage is TRBV7-9 and J usage is TRBJ2-1; D gene unclear. This CDR3 has 13 amino acids. Trimming left V 5 bases short and J 10 bases short, with 15 bases between. CDR1 SEHNR and CDR2 FQNEAQ come from the germline V gene (reference sequence). In DNA, the CDR3 is TGTGCCAGCAGCCAGCCCTCCAGAAACGAGCAGTTCTTC. Residues: CASSQPSRNEQFF.

A word on this clonotype: This may come from a read error, since a much larger clone is one base off. The chain joins TRBV6-1 to TRBJ2-2; 10 nucleotides line up with TRBD2. V shed 7 bases and J 1 base; nucleotides not matched to a gene: 6. Germline CDR1 reads MNHNS; CDR2 reads SASEGT. The CDR3 has 16 amino acids. This CDR3 is CASILAGVMNTGELFF. The CDR3 nucleotides are TGTGCCAGCATCCTAGCGGGGGTCATGAACACCGGGGAGCTGTTTTTT.

This clonotype was detected ten times or more. This chain uses TRBV11-2 with TRBJ2-7; no firm D call. The CDR3 spans 15 residues. V was cut by 5 bases and J by 0 bases, with 14 bases left in between. Per germline, CDR1 SGHAT and CDR2 FQNNGV. CDR3 in amino acids: CASSPNYGSSYEQYF. The CDR3, as DNA: TGTGCCAGCAGCCCAAATTACGGAAGCTCCTACGAGCAGTACTTC. The full variable domain, rest sourced from reference TRBV11-2 and TRBJ2-7, is EAGVAQSPRYKIIEKRQSVAFWCNPISGHATLYWYQQILGQGPKLLIQFQNNGVVDDSQLPKDRFSAERLKGVDSTLKIQPAKLEDSAVYLCASSPNYGSSYEQYFGPGTRLTVT.

This clonotype was observed many times. V gene TRBV5-1 combines with J gene TRBJ2-5; 9 bases align to TRBD2. Unmatched junction bases numbered 15, after V lost 4 bases and J lost 5 bases. CDR1 is SGHRS and CDR2 is YFSETQ in the germline V gene. This CDR3 contains 17 residues. CDR3 amino acids: CASSGGTSRENVETQYF. Here the CDR3 DNA reads TGCGCCAGCAGCGGTGGGACTAGCAGGGAGAACGTGGAGACCCAGTACTTC.

This clonotype was seen repeatedly, ten times or more. With a much larger clone just one base away, this may be a read error. The chain joins TRBV29-1 to TRBJ1-2; D uncertain. The CDR3 spans 14 residues. In germline, CDR1 is SQVTM, CDR2 ANQGSEA. Trimming shortened V by 6 bases and J by 5 bases, and 19 bases separated the two germline ends. This CDR3 is CSVDYIREAYGYTF. CDR3 sequence (DNA): TGCAGCGTCGACTACATCAGAGAGGCATATGGCTACACCTTC. The full variable domain, in which reference TRBV29-1 and TRBJ1-2 provide the parts outside the CDR3, is SAVISQKPSRDICQRGTSLTIQCQVDSQVTMMFWYRQQPGQSLTLIATANQGSEATYESGFVIDKFPISRPNLTFSTLTVSNMSPEDSSIYLCSVDYIREAYGYTFGSGTRLTVV.

This clonotype was seen many times. The chain carries TRBV3-1 and TRBJ2-2; the D is unclear. Germline loops: CDR1 LGHDT, CDR2 YNNKEL (reference sequence). V lost 6 bases and J 5 bases, leaving 4 bases between the germline ends. This CDR3 spans 11 amino acids. The CDR3 nucleotides are TGTGCCAGCAGGGGGACCGGGGAGCTGTTTTTT. The encoded protein is CASRGTGELFF. The full variable domain, rest sourced from reference TRBV3-1 and TRBJ2-2, is DTAVSQTPKYLVTQMGNDKSIKCEQNLGHDTMYWYKQDSKKFLKIMFSYNNKELIINETVPNRFSPKSPDKAHLNLHINSLELGDSAVYFCASRGTGELFFGEGSRLTVL.